Presented here are 2 T cell receptor beta chains from one specimen sequenced in a study of regulatory T cells in long-lasting Graves disease. Libraries of TCR beta came from iRepertoire HTBI primers plus Arm-PCR of CDR3 regions. TCRdb recomputed calls from the multiplex PCR reads with MiXCR, one row per CDR3 protein. This sample has fewer than 600,000 distinct CDR3 sequences, with about 20% found just once. Sample time point: persistent/refractory GD, antithyroid drugs over 5 years with positive TRAb. The TCR library was prepared using RNA isolated from PBMCs. The sequencing here drew on peripheral blood mononuclear cells (PBMCs), taken when the disease was refractory, from a patient treated with antithyroid drugs. These receptors came from a female donor with Graves disease.

This clonotype was counted a few times. The chain has TRBV19 and TRBJ2-7, with 9 bases fitting TRBD1. The CDR3 covers 13 residues. Germline V CDR1 and CDR2: LNHDA, SQIVND (reference sequence). The V segment lost 6 bases and the J segment 3 bases; nucleotides outside the gene matches: 3. CDR3 residues: CASRGTGHYEQYF. The DNA of the CDR3 is TGTGCCAGTAGGGGGACAGGGCACTACGAGCAGTACTTC. Full variable domain (remainder filled in from reference TRBV19 and TRBJ2-7): DGGITQSPKYLFRKEGQNVTLSCEQNLNHDAMYWYRQDPGQGLRLIYYSQIVNDFQKGDIAEGYSVSREKKESFPLTVTSAQKNPTAFYLCASRGTGHYEQYFGPGTRLTVT.

As regards this clonotype: One base away lies a much larger clone, so this may be a sequencing read error. The rearrangement uses TRBV28 and TRBJ2-6, with D possibly TRBD1 on 6 matching bases. The germline gives CDR1 MDHEN, CDR2 SYDVKM. The CDR3 loop spans 14 amino acids. Trimming cost V 10 bases and J 12 bases, with 22 bases left between them. The CDR3, as DNA: TGTGCCACCTCCAAGCCTGGGACAACGGGCGTCCTGACTTTC. This codes for CATSKPGTTGVLTF. The full variable domain, in which reference TRBV28 and TRBJ2-6 provide the parts outside the CDR3, is DVKVTQSSRYLVKRTGEKVFLECVQDMDHENMFWYRQDPGLGLRLIYFSYDVKMKEKGDIPEGYSVSREKKERFSLILESASTNQTSMYLCATSKPGTTGVLTFGAGSRLTVL.